These T cell receptor beta chains were read from a single sample in a study of neoadjuvant anti-PD-1 for oral cavity cancer. Sequencing was performed with immunoSEQ multiplex PCR; in TCRdb, only in-frame clones are kept and a portion is missing. This sample carries 20,000 to 25,000 clones, less than 35% of them seen once, and the ten largest clones take around 15%. The source was tumor tissue, collected after nivolumab (anti-PD-1) treatment. These receptors were collected from a person aged 35 to 85 with oral cavity squamous cell carcinoma. The CDR3 runs from the conserved cysteine through the conserved F or W. The D gene is left open where the match is weak. The size entry is marked missing in some rows and otherwise reads once, few, many or a size class.

CDR3nt	CDR3aa	v_gene	j_gene	d_gene	abundance
TGTGCCAGCAACCGCGGGACAGCCTCTAATGGCTACACCTTC	CASNRGTASNGYTF	TRBV11-2	TRBJ1-2	TRBD1	-
TGTGCCAGCAATGCGGGAGACAGTTTTGGGAACACTGAAGCTTTCTTT	CASNAGDSFGNTEAFF	TRBV2	TRBJ1-1	-	-
TGTGCCAGCAGCGTAGACTCAGGGGGGAACACTGAAGCTTTCTTT	CASSVDSGGNTEAFF	TRBV9	TRBJ1-1	TRBD1	few
TGCGCCAGCAGCTTGGGTGGTGAAAAACTGTTTTTT	CASSLGGEKLFF	TRBV5-1	TRBJ1-4	-	few
TGTGCCAGCAAGGGTGGCTACGAGCAGTACTTC	CASKGGYEQYF	TRBV2	TRBJ2-7	-	-
TGTGCCACCAGCAGGCCCCAACAGGGCTCTGGAAACACCATATATTTT	CATSRPQQGSGNTIYF	TRBV15	TRBJ1-3	-	-
TGCGCCAGCAGGGGGACAGGGCCCTACAATGAGCAGTTCTTC	CASRGTGPYNEQFF	TRBV10-2	TRBJ2-1	TRBD1	-
TGTGCCAGCAGGGGACAGGCCTTGAACACTGAAGCTTTCTTT	CASRGQALNTEAFF	TRBV28	TRBJ1-1	TRBD1	-
TGTGCCAGCAGTGAAGGGAGGGACAGAGCTGGCTACACCTTC	CASSEGRDRAGYTF	TRBV2	TRBJ1-2	TRBD1	-
TGTGCCAGCAGTTTATTAACGCCTAATACGCAGGAGACCCAGTACTTC	CASSLLTPNTQETQYF	TRBV27	TRBJ2-5	-	few
TGTGCCAGCAGCCCCGGGACAGGAGCCTATGGCTACACCTTC	CASSPGTGAYGYTF	TRBV5-8	TRBJ1-2	TRBD1	few
TGTGCCAGCAGCTTGTATCAAGGGAGGATGAATCAGCCCCAGCATTTT	CASSLYQGRMNQPQHF	TRBV5-6	TRBJ1-5	-	few
TGTGCCAGCAGCTTCGTAGGGGGAAGTGAGCAGTTCTTC	CASSFVGGSEQFF	TRBV7-9	TRBJ2-1	-	few
TGTGCCAGCAGTTTAAACGGCCAGGGGGCCTATGGCTACACCTTC	CASSLNGQGAYGYTF	TRBV27	TRBJ1-2	TRBD1	many
TGTGCCAGCACCCCGGGGGGGACAGGTTATTTTGAAGCTTTCTTT	CASTPGGTGYFEAFF	TRBV28	TRBJ1-1	TRBD1	few
TGTGCCAGCAGCTTAAGGGTGGGACAGGGGGAGACCCAGTACTTC	CASSLRVGQGETQYF	TRBV7-3	TRBJ2-5	TRBD1	-
TGCAGCGTTGGAAAAGGGTGGACTGAAGCTTTCTTT	CSVGKGWTEAFF	TRBV29-1	TRBJ1-1	-	-
TGTGCCAGCTCACCACAGACGGTTGGCAATTCACCCCTCCACTTT	CASSPQTVGNSPLHF	TRBV18	TRBJ1-6	-	few
TGTGCCAGTCGACTAAACTGGGGAGGGGACACTGAAGCTTTCTTT	CASRLNWGGDTEAFF	TRBV19	TRBJ1-1	-	medium-sized
TGCGCCAGCAGTCCTGCACCGGGACATGGGAACAATGAGCAGTTCTTC	CASSPAPGHGNNEQFF	TRBV23-1	TRBJ2-1	-	-
TGTGCCAGCAGTAACGACGCGAACACTGAAGCTTTCTTT	CASSNDANTEAFF	TRBV6-5	TRBJ1-1	-	-
TGTGCCAGCAGTGGTGGACCTGGCTACACCTTC	CASSGGPGYTF	TRBV28	TRBJ1-2	-	many
TGTGCCAGCAGCCAAGGGGGACTAGGTACGCAGTATTTT	CASSQGGLGTQYF	TRBV14	TRBJ2-3	TRBD2	-
TGCGCCAGCAGCCAATGGTTTAACTTAGGGCGGGGGGGCTACAATGAGCAGTTCTTC	CASSQWFNLGRGGYNEQFF	TRBV4-1	TRBJ2-1	TRBD2	-
TGTGCCAGCAGTCTTATGGCTTCAGATACGCAGTATTTT	CASSLMASDTQYF	TRBV5-4	TRBJ2-3	-	few
TGTGCCAGCATCGCGGGACCCTGGAAAGGTGGAACTGAAGCTTTCTTT	CASIAGPWKGGTEAFF	TRBV6-6	TRBJ1-1	-	-